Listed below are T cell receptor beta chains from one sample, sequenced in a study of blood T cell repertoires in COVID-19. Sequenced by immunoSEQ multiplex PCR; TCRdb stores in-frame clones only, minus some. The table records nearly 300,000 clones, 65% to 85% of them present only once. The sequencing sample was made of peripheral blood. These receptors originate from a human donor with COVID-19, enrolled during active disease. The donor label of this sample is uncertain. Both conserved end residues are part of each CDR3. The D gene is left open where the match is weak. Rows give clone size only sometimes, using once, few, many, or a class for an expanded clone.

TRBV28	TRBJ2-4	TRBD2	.	TGTGCCAGCACCTTTGGGGCCCCGGGACTAGCGGGAGCGAACATTCAGTACTTC	CASTFGAPGLAGANIQYF
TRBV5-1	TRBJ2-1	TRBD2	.	TGCGCCAGCAGCTCCGGGACTAGCGGGATTGTTGAGCAGTTCTTC	CASSSGTSGIVEQFF
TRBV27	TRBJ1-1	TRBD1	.	TGTGCCAGCAGTCCTAATCCGGGACAGGGGACCACTGAAGCTTTCTTT	CASSPNPGQGTTEAFF
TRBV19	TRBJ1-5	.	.	TGTGCCAGTAGGTCAGGCCTCACGAATCAGCCCCAGCATTTT	CASRSGLTNQPQHF
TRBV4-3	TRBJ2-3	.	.	TGCGCCAGCAGCCAAGGGCGGAACACAGATACGCAGTATTTT	CASSQGRNTDTQYF
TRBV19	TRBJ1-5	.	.	TGTGCCACGTGGGCCCCCAATCAGCCCCAGCATTTT	CATWAPNQPQHF
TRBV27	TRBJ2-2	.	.	TGTGCCAGCAGTTTCGCCGGGGAGCTGTTTTTT	CASSFAGELFF
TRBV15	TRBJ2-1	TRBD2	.	TGTGCCACCAGCAGAGATTGGCTAGCGGGAGCCTACAATGAGCAGTTCTTC	CATSRDWLAGAYNEQFF
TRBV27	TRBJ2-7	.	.	TGTGCCAGCATGTCCCGACGACAGGAGCGCTACGAGCAGTACTTC	CASMSRRQERYEQYF
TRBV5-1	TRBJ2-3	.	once	TGCGCCAGCAGCATGAATACAGGGTGGGACGGCACAGATACGCAGTATTTT	CASSMNTGWDGTDTQYF
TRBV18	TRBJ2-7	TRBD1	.	TGTGCCAGCTCACCCCCCGGGACAGGTTCCCCCTACGAGCAGTACTTC	CASSPPGTGSPYEQYF
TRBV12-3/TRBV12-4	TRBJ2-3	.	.	TGTGCCAGCAGTCGACAGGATACGCAGTATTTT	CASSRQDTQYF
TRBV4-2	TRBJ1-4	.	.	TGTGCCAGCAGCCAAGATCTCACCAGGAACGAAAAACTGTTTTTT	CASSQDLTRNEKLFF
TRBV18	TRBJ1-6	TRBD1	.	TGTGCCAGCTCACCAGGGGGACAGTCCTCCTATAATTCACCCCTCCACTTT	CASSPGGQSSYNSPLHF
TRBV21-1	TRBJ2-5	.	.	TGTGCCAGCAGCTCCCGCGGGACTAGCGGGAGGCAGAGAAAAGAGACCCAGTACTTC	CASSSRGTSGRQRKETQYF
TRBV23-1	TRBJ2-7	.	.	TGCGCCAGCAGTCAAACTCCGACAGGAGGAGCCTTTTCCTACGAGCAGTACTTC	CASSQTPTGGAFSYEQYF
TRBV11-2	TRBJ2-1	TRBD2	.	TGTGCCAGCAGCCCGAGGACTAGCGGGAATTCCTACAATGAGCAGTTCTTC	CASSPRTSGNSYNEQFF
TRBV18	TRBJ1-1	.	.	TGTGCCAGCTCACCTTCGACAGCGAAGAACACTGAAGCTTTCTTT	CASSPSTAKNTEAFF